The sample holds a few counts of the clone carrying this T cell receptor (beta chain). Its antigen remains unidentified. This entry is derived from a study of beta chain features in type 1 diabetes. The V gene's germline CDR1 is SGHDT and CDR2 YYEEEE. This CDR3 has 15 amino acids. With V trimmed by 2 bases and J by 7 bases, 9 bases remained unmatched. Whole-study findings and limits: VDJ junctions from type 1 diabetes patients carried fewer insertions and larger deletions. There was a moderate but significant shortening of TCRB CDR3s in all four CD4+ subsets of Type 1 diabetes patients.

Every bit of the isolated RNA underwent reverse transcription, so sequencing read expressed TCRB transcripts. Deep immunoSEQ sequencing covered naive, central memory and regulatory T cell samples. Assay used: immunoSEQ multiplex PCR; TCRdb lists only in-frame clones, some missing. This sample has over 700,000 clones; roughly 17% occur once, and the top ten carry 0.02% to 0.025%. This chain links TRBV5-6 with TRBJ2-7, with TRBD1 matching 10 bases. The specimen sequenced was naive CD4+ T cells from blood. The clonotype comes from a woman younger than 30 in good health. The CDR3 is CASSFRGTGAGEQYF. CDR3 coding DNA: TGTGCCAGCAGCTTCCGTGGGACAGGGGCTGGTGAGCAGTACTTC.